This T cell receptor beta chain was obtained from a study of cytomegalovirus exposure and HLA in healthy donors. The germline V gene has CDR1 MNHNS and CDR2 SASEGT. The V end was cut by 5 bases, the J end by 4 bases, with 18 bases between. This CDR3 has 15 amino acids. The primer mix had 60 Vbeta and 13 Jbeta primers. TCRdb keeps only in-frame clones here, not all; method: immunoSEQ multiplex PCR. The sample shows roughly 130,000 clones, 73% of them seen only once. The chain couples TRBV6-1 to TRBJ2-7, with D perhaps matching TRBD2 (6 bases). The receptor comes from a woman in her forties in good health and CMV-seronegative. Material for sequencing was PBMCs. For the CDR3, the DNA is TGTGCCAGCAGTACGGACACCGGGGGTGGATACGAGCAGTACTTC. It translates to CASSTDTGGGYEQYF.